Each of the 30 T cell receptor beta chains below was sequenced from the same sample in a study of T cells in Graves' hyperthyroidism and ophthalmopathy. There were TCR beta CDR3 regions amplified from RNA transcripts. HTBI primers were used for first-round RT-PCR of the TCR CDR3. TCRdb itself ran the multiplex PCR reads through MiXCR, one entry per CDR3 protein. The table shows a few hundred thousand distinct CDR3 sequences, with roughly 15% occurring only once. Sequenced: blood. These receptors were obtained from a woman in her twenties or thirties with Graves' ophthalmopathy.

This clonotype was counted many times. The chain is built from TRBV3-1 and TRBJ1-1; 8 nucleotides line up with TRBD1. The CDR3 is made up of 14 amino acids. Germline V gene data show CDR1 as LGHDT and CDR2 as YNNKEL (reference sequence). The J segment lost 5 bases and the V segment lost 3 bases, leaving 5 bases of the junction unmatched. For the CDR3, the DNA is TGTGCCAGCAGCCAGGGGCAGGGGGCAACTGAAGCTTTCTTT. It encodes CASSQGQGATEAFF.

This clonotype has ten or more counts. J is TRBJ1-5 and V is TRBV28; 7 bases agree with TRBD1. The CDR3 sequence is 15 residues long. Germline V lookup: CDR1 MDHEN, CDR2 SYDVKM. Unmatched junction bases numbered 10, after V lost 7 bases and J lost 4 bases. DNA of the CDR3: TGTGCCAGCACCACACCTTTCAGGGGGAATCAGCCCCAGCATTTT. Protein product: CASTTPFRGNQPQHF.

Many counts were recorded for this clonotype. V is TRBV6-1 and J is TRBJ2-1, with a weak D call TRBD2 (5 bases). Per germline, CDR1 MNHNS and CDR2 SASEGT. The V and J ends lost 6 bases and 15 bases respectively, with 15 bases between them. The CDR3 is 11 amino acids. CDR3 loop: CASRAVYGAFF. DNA of the CDR3: TGTGCCAGCAGAGCGGTTTACGGAGCGTTCTTC.

The chain has TRBV30 and TRBJ1-2, with D maybe TRBD1 (5 bases). Germline lookup yields CDR1 GTSNPN and CDR2 SVGIG (reference sequence). The CDR3 runs to 13 residues. Trimming stripped 5 bases from V and 8 bases from J, with 18 bases between. In DNA, the CDR3 is TGTGCCTGGTACCGAGTGGCAGGGAGCGGCTACACCTTC. It yields the protein CAWYRVAGSGYTF.

At least ten counts were recorded for this clonotype. The chain is built from TRBV27 and TRBJ1-1; the D is unclear. There are 15 residues in the CDR3. The germline gives CDR1 MNHEY, CDR2 SMNVEV (reference sequence). The V gene lost 5 bases and the J gene lost 1 base, with 14 bases spanning the gap. The CDR3 nucleotides read TGTGCCAGCAGTCCAGGCAGTGGTGAGAACACTGAAGCTTTCTTT. Its protein is CASSPGSGENTEAFF.

At least ten counts were recorded for this clonotype. The chain carries TRBV20-1 and TRBJ2-5; TRBD2 might be the D (7 bases). Trimming took 0 bases from V and 3 from J, leaving 17 bases between them. The CDR3 runs 16 residues. Germline CDR1 is DFQATT and CDR2 is SNEGSKA (reference sequence). CDR3: CSARDWGGGREETQYF. The CDR3 nucleotides are TGCAGTGCTAGAGACTGGGGGGGGGGCCGTGAAGAGACCCAGTACTTC.

This clonotype appeared many times. The V and J genes are TRBV7-9 and TRBJ2-7; 9 bases line up with TRBD1. The CDR3 covers 15 residues. The germline V gene has CDR1 SEHNR and CDR2 FQNEAQ (reference sequence). With V trimmed by 4 bases and J by 5 bases, 9 bases remained unmatched. The DNA for the CDR3 is TGTGCCAGCAGCTCCGGGACAGGGACGTTCGACGAGCAGTACTTC. Protein product: CASSSGTGTFDEQYF.

The V call is TRBV7-9, the J call TRBJ1-3, with unresolved D. V shed 4 bases and J shed 0 bases, with 16 bases lying between them. CDR1 is SEHNR and CDR2 is FQNEAQ in the germline V gene (reference sequence). This CDR3 spans 17 amino acids. CDR3 residues: CASSSKQSRTSGNTIYF. CDR3 in DNA: TGTGCCAGCAGCTCGAAACAATCTCGGACCTCTGGAAACACCATATATTTT.

This clonotype has only a few counts. The J gene is TRBJ2-1, the V gene TRBV28, with 12 bases lining up with TRBD2. The length of the CDR3 is 20 residues. From germline, CDR1 is MDHEN and CDR2 SYDVKM. With V trimmed by 4 bases and J by 5 bases, 18 bases remained unmatched. For the CDR3, the DNA is TGTGCCAGCAGTTCCCAATACCTCCCTTCTAGCGGGGGGGACCACAATGAGCAGTTCTTC. It specifies CASSSQYLPSSGGDHNEQFF.

This clonotype was observed many times. The germline gene is not matched at one end of the junction; a read error may be the cause. The chain is built from TRBV7-7 and TRBJ2-1; D is unresolved. The CDR3 loop spans 14 amino acids. From germline, CDR1 is SSHAT and CDR2 FNYEAQ (reference sequence). For the CDR3, the DNA is TGTGCTAGCAGCAAGTTTGGCTCCTACAATGAGCAGTTCTTC. Its translation: CASSKFGSYNEQFF.

The chain couples TRBV15 to TRBJ2-6, with a tentative D call TRBD2 (6 bases). Germline CDR1 is LNHNV and CDR2 is YYDKDF (reference sequence). The CDR3 runs to 19 residues. V was clipped by 4 bases and J by 1 base, with 20 bases between them. CDR3 loop: CATSTTGTYPPSGANVLTF. The CDR3 coding sequence is TGTGCCACCAGCACTACCGGGACTTACCCCCCTTCTGGGGCCAACGTCCTGACTTTC.

The chain joins TRBV28 to TRBJ1-3; weak D call: TRBD1 (5 bases). The germline V gene encodes CDR1 MDHEN and CDR2 SYDVKM. V was clipped by 8 bases and J by 0 bases, with 17 bases between them. This CDR3 region has 16 residues. CDR3 amino acids: CASPFTGGYSGNTIYF. The CDR3 DNA sequence: TGTGCCAGCCCCTTTACAGGCGGATACTCTGGAAACACCATATATTTT.

The genes are TRBV5-1 and TRBJ2-1; tentatively, D is TRBD2 (6 bases). The V end was cut by 4 bases, the J end by 7 bases, with 15 bases between. The CDR3 consists of 14 residues. In germline, CDR1 is SGHRS, CDR2 YFSETQ. The CDR3 DNA reads as TGCGCCAGCAGCACGGGGACTGTGAGGAATGAGCAGTTCTTC. This gives the protein CASSTGTVRNEQFF.

This clonotype has just a few counts. The chain employs TRBV19 and TRBJ2-3; D is uncertain. V was clipped by 3 bases and J by 0 bases, with 13 bases between them. The CDR3 sequence is 16 residues long. The germline gives CDR1 LNHDA, CDR2 SQIVND (reference sequence). In DNA, the CDR3 is TGTGCCAGTAGTATGGGTCGGCAGGCTAGCACAGATACGCAGTATTTT. Translating it yields CASSMGRQASTDTQYF.

There are many counts of this clonotype. The chain combines TRBV12-3 or TRBV12-4 with TRBJ1-2, with D unclear. Deletions cut 6 bases from V and 6 bases from J, with 20 bases between. This CDR3 region has 15 residues. CDR3 protein: CASSPFFGEEDGYTF. CDR3 coding DNA: TGTGCCAGCAGCCCCTTTTTTGGAGAGGAGGATGGCTACACCTTC.

This clonotype was seen at least ten times. This sequence joins TRBV20-1 and TRBJ2-1; 9 bases are shared with TRBD1. This CDR3 contains 14 residues. Germline V gene sequence: CDR1 DFQATT, CDR2 SNEGSKA (reference sequence). V lost 5 bases and J lost 7; bases outside the gene matches: 9. For the CDR3, the DNA is TGCAGTGCTCCGGGACAGGGTTGGAAAAATGAGCAGTTCTTC. This gives the protein CSAPGQGWKNEQFF.

In this sample, this clonotype turned up many times. The chain recombines TRBV7-3 with TRBJ2-4; 8 positions match TRBD1. The CDR3 sequence is 15 residues long. Germline-derived CDR1 and CDR2 are SGHTA and FQGTGA. The trim removed 0 bases at V and 6 bases at J, leaving 4 bases unmatched. The CDR3 loop is CASSLTPGGRNIQYF. Written as DNA, the CDR3 is TGTGCCAGCAGCTTAACACCAGGGGGCAGAAACATTCAGTACTTC.

This clonotype was detected many times. The CDR3 DNA is TGCAGTGCTAGACCCGGTTCGGGGACTGAAGCTTTCTTT. Its translation is CSARPGSGTEAFF. This chain uses TRBV20-1 with TRBJ1-1; the D is unclear. The CDR3 runs 13 residues. Germline V gene data show CDR1 as DFQATT and CDR2 as SNEGSKA (reference sequence). Deletions cut 2 bases from V and 5 bases from J, with 12 bases between.

This clonotype came up many times. The chain combines TRBV5-1 with TRBJ1-6; 10 nucleotides line up with TRBD1. V gave up 4 bases and J gave up 6 bases; unmatched junction bases: 7. The CDR3 is 16 amino acids. From germline, CDR1 is SGHRS and CDR2 YFSETQ. The CDR3 DNA is TGCGCCAGCAGCCCGGAGGGGGACAGGGGTAATTCACCCCTCCACTTT. This sequence encodes CASSPEGDRGNSPLHF.

Comment on this clonotype: A read error is possible here, since a much larger clone lies one base away. The chain uses TRBV6-9 and TRBJ1-5, with 7 nucleotides matching TRBD1. V trimming: 4 bases; J trimming: 10 bases; junction bases outside the gene matches: 10. Germline V lookup: CDR1 MNHGY, CDR2 SVAAGI. The CDR3 is made up of 14 amino acids. The CDR3: CASSSDRRGHPQHF. CDR3 in DNA: TGTGCCAGCAGTTCGGACAGGAGAGGTCATCCCCAGCATTTT.

This clonotype was seen at least ten times. The V and J genes are TRBV20-1 and TRBJ2-7, with D possibly TRBD1 on 7 matching bases. Deletions cut 2 bases from V and 6 bases from J, with 20 bases between. Germline V CDR1 and CDR2: DFQATT, SNEGSKA (reference sequence). The CDR3 extends over 15 amino acids. CDR3 protein: CSARNSRRGRSEQYF. DNA of the CDR3: TGCAGTGCTAGAAACTCCCGGAGGGGGCGCAGCGAGCAGTACTTC.

In this sample, this clonotype turned up many times. The chain couples TRBV20-1 to TRBJ2-7, with TRBD1 matching 9 bases. J was trimmed by 2 bases and V by 8 bases; bases with no gene match: 19. CDR3 length: 17 residues. CDR1 DFQATT and CDR2 SNEGSKA come from the germline V gene (reference sequence). In DNA, the CDR3 is TGCAGTCTAGTCCGGCCCCCGGGACAGGGATCTCCCTACGAGCAGTACTTC. It encodes CSLVRPPGQGSPYEQYF.

There are many counts of this clonotype. The chain uses TRBV20-1 and TRBJ2-7; D is ambiguous. Between the trimmed V and J ends, which lost 0 bases and 6 bases, there was a span of 15 bases. This CDR3 contains 14 residues. Germline V lookup: CDR1 DFQATT, CDR2 SNEGSKA (reference sequence). CDR3 sequence: CSARDLRAGVEQYF. In DNA, the CDR3 is TGCAGTGCTAGAGATCTCCGTGCTGGAGTCGAGCAGTACTTC.

The gene calls are TRBV7-3 and TRBJ2-3, with 8 bases identical to TRBD2. The germline CDR1 and CDR2 sequences are SGHTA and FQGTGA. The V and J ends lost 6 bases and 0 bases, in that order; junction bases with no gene match: 5. CDR3 length: 15 amino acids. The CDR3 DNA reads TGTGCCAGCAGTTGGGCGGGGGGCAGCACAGATACGCAGTATTTT. Protein sequence: CASSWAGGSTDTQYF.

This clonotype was counted at least ten times. V is TRBV10-2 and J is TRBJ2-2, with TRBD1 identical over 10 bases. Germline CDR1 reads WSHSY; CDR2 reads SAAADI. The CDR3 totals 15 residues. The V segment lost 3 bases and the J segment 8 bases; nucleotides outside the gene matches: 6. The CDR3 nucleotides read TGCGCCAGCAGTGAAGGGACAGGGGTCGGTGGGGAGCTGTTTTTT. It is translated as CASSEGTGVGGELFF.

This clonotype was detected a few times. This chain joins TRBV6-7 and TRBJ2-2; unclear D gene. TRBV6-7 is noted as an ORF with a role that remains uncertain. The CDR3 runs to 13 residues. Trimming took off 6 bases at V and 7 bases at J, with 12 bases between the two ends. The CDR3 bases are TGTGCCAGCAGATCCCTCTATCACGGGGAGCTGTTTTTT. Its protein is CASRSLYHGELFF.

The chain employs TRBV24-1 and TRBJ1-5; 7 nucleotides line up with TRBD1. Germline assignment: CDR1 KGHDR and CDR2 SFDVKD. The CDR3 is 17 residues long. The V and J ends lost 3 bases and 0 bases, in that order; junction bases with no gene match: 7. CDR3 protein: CATSDIHRGDSNQPQHF. CDR3 in DNA: TGTGCCACCAGTGATATCCACAGGGGCGATAGCAATCAGCCCCAGCATTTT.

This clonotype showed up many times. The J gene is TRBJ2-3, the V gene TRBV12-3 or TRBV12-4; 8 bases fit TRBD2. CDR3 length: 14 residues. The trim removed 5 bases at V and 4 bases at J, leaving 5 bases unmatched. The CDR3 reads CASSPQLAADTQYF. The DNA for the CDR3 is TGTGCCAGCAGTCCTCAACTAGCGGCAGATACGCAGTATTTT.

This clonotype was seen just once. The J gene is TRBJ1-2, the V gene TRBV12-3 or TRBV12-4; no clear D gene. Trimming shortened V by 4 bases and J by 0 bases, and 18 bases separated the two germline ends. This CDR3 comprises 17 residues. The CDR3 DNA follows: TGTGCCAGCAGTTCCGGGTCGTTCCTGGGGACTAACTATGGCTACACCTTC. This encodes CASSSGSFLGTNYGYTF.

This clonotype came up many times. V gene TRBV24-1 combines with J gene TRBJ2-7, with 8 bases lining up with TRBD1. CDR3 length: 14 residues. Trimming cost V 4 bases and J 5 bases; bases outside gene matches: 6. The germline V gene encodes CDR1 KGHDR and CDR2 SFDVKD. The CDR3 sequence is CATSDRRTGNEQYF. DNA of the CDR3: TGTGCCACCAGTGACAGACGGACAGGGAACGAGCAGTACTTC.